One and the same sample provided the 3 T cell receptor beta chains below, sequenced in a study of identical twins. TCRdb re-analysed the 5' RACE reads in MiXCR, keeping a single row per CDR3 protein. The sample holds hundreds of thousands of distinct CDR3 sequences, 9.4% seen once. Sequenced material: memory (CD45RO+) T cells sorted from blood. These receptors all stem from a woman aged 18-29 years in good health.

This clonotype was found a few times. The chain carries TRBV7-2 and TRBJ1-2; D remains ambiguous. The V end was cut by 2 bases, the J end by 5 bases, with 12 bases between. Germline V CDR1 and CDR2: SGHTA, FQGNSA. This CDR3 contains 14 residues. The CDR3 spells CASSLNPAGYGYTF. CDR3 DNA: TGTGCCAGCAGCTTAAATCCCGCTGGGTATGGCTACACCTTC.

There are many counts of this clonotype. The chain combines TRBV20-1 with TRBJ2-1, with 9 bases aligning to TRBD2. CDR1 DFQATT and CDR2 SNEGSKA come from the germline V gene (reference sequence). Germline trimming cut 3 bases from V and 4 bases from J; bases unmatched to any gene: 7. The CDR3 totals 15 residues. CDR3 DNA sequence: TGCAGTGCTAGGAAGTCGAGCGGGGGGTACAATGAGCAGTTCTTC. Amino acid sequence: CSARKSSGGYNEQFF.

This clonotype was counted between two and nine times. CDR3 DNA: TGCAGTGCGGTCCGGGACAGGGTTGATGGCTACACCTTC. Its protein product is CSAVRDRVDGYTF. This chain joins TRBV20-1 and TRBJ1-2; 9 nucleotides agree with TRBD1. There are 13 residues in the CDR3. CDR1 is DFQATT and CDR2 is SNEGSKA in the germline V gene (reference sequence). V trimming: 6 bases; J trimming: 6 bases; junction bases outside the gene matches: 8.